The following is a TCR beta chain sequence with its context. CDR3 length: 15 amino acids. Germline V gene data show CDR1 as SGHDT and CDR2 as YYEEEE. Trimming removed 0 bases from V and 6 bases from J; junction bases left unmatched: 4. Per the original methods: Amplification of reference gene primers was used by the study to estimate nucleated cell counts. TCRdb keeps only in-frame clones here, not all; method: immunoSEQ multiplex PCR. V and J calls and clone size follow that table, whereas D and trimming were derived from the DNA. The table lists about 120,000 clones, nearly 90% of them singletons. These data are taken from a study of blood T cell repertoires in COVID-19. Study information: Sources were T cells, B-cell-depleted T cells, or PBMCs; the material itself was cDNA or gDNA.

Sequencing was performed on peripheral blood. This clonotype was sampled from a woman of 80 years or more with acute or convalescent COVID-19. The chain recombines TRBV5-6 with TRBJ2-1, with 9 positions matching TRBD2. The CDR3 DNA sequence: TGTGCCAGCAGCTTGGTGGGCGGGAGGGGCAATGAGCAGTTCTTC. Translation gives CASSLVGGRGNEQFF.